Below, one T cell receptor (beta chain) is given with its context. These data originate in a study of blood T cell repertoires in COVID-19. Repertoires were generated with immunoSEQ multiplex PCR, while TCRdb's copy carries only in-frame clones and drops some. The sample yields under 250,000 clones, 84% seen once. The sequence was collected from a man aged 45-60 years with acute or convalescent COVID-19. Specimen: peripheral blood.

CDR3 in amino acids: CASRARAGALDEKLFF. Here the CDR3 DNA reads TGTGCCAGCAGGGCAAGGGCGGGGGCCCTAGATGAAAAACTGTTTTTT. The J gene is TRBJ1-4, the V gene TRBV2; TRBD1 might be the D (6 bases). The V end lost 6 bases, the J end lost 6 bases, and 20 bases lay between the germline ends. CDR3 length: 16 residues. Germline assignment: CDR1 SNHLY and CDR2 FYNNEI.